This TCR beta chain was identified in a study of T cells in Graves' hyperthyroidism and ophthalmopathy. Amplification yielded TCR beta CDR3 regions, with RNA transcripts as the source. An initial round of RT-PCR targeting the TCR CDR3 relied on the HTBI primer set. TCRdb itself ran the multiplex PCR reads through MiXCR, one entry per CDR3 protein. The table includes about 540,000 distinct CDR3 sequences, around 42% detected once. J gave up 4 bases and V 5 bases, and 6 bases lay outside the gene matches. Germline V lookup: CDR1 SGHTA, CDR2 FQGTGA. The CDR3 covers 15 residues. Sequencing input: peripheral blood or thyroid tissue (not recorded which). The chain carries TRBV7-3 and TRBJ1-3; 9 bases line up with TRBD1. The TCR comes from a woman aged 18-29 years with Graves' hyperthyroidism. The CDR3, as DNA: TGTGCCAGCAGCCCAGGGACAGGGTCCGGAAACACCATATATTTT. It translates to CASSPGTGSGNTIYF.